The 22 T cell receptor beta chains reported below all come from one sample, sequenced in a study of shared clonotypes between healthy human individuals (dated by TCRdb to 2020 to 2022). Library construction relied on the immunoSEQ multiplex PCR assay. What TCRdb holds here is the immuneACCESS table cut down to in-frame rearrangements. Part of the clones is not present; checked against another copy, under half of the missing clones reflect an unresolved V gene, and the others are unexplained. The sample contains roughly 700,000 clones, less than 85% of them found a single time. The biggest ten clones account for approximately 1.7% of the sample. The sequenced material came from memory CD4+ T cells sorted from blood. Read against the paper, the sample's cell subset or site label means: CD45RA-negative fraction. Receptors originate from a woman aged 25 to 39 in good health.

This clone was seen a handful of times. The sample contains more than one DNA sequence encoding this CDR3. The chain combines TRBV9 with TRBJ2-5; D is uncertain. The germline V gene encodes CDR1 SGDLS and CDR2 YYNGEE. This CDR3 region has 13 residues. V lost 2 bases and J 2 bases, leaving 7 bases between the germline ends. CDR3 bases: TGTGCCAGCAGCGTGACCGGGCAAGAGACCCAGTACTTC. Protein: CASSVTGQETQYF. Full variable domain (remainder filled in from reference TRBV9 and TRBJ2-5): DSGVTQTPKHLITATGQRVTLRCSPRSGDLSVYWYQQSLDQGLQFLIQYYNGEERAKGNILERFSAQQFPDLHSELNLSSLELGDSALYFCASSVTGQETQYFGPGTRLLVL.

The CDR3 sequence is CAPQGTPSTDTQYF. CDR3 DNA sequence: TGTGCCCCCCAGGGGACCCCCAGCACAGATACGCAGTATTTT. V is TRBV19 and J is TRBJ2-3, with a possible D match to TRBD1 (6 bases). Trimming stripped 11 bases from V and 0 bases from J, with 15 bases between. CDR1 is LNHDA and CDR2 is SQIVND in the germline V gene (reference sequence). The length of the CDR3 is 14 residues.

This clone showed up just a few times. This chain links TRBV2 with TRBJ1-5; 8 nucleotides align to TRBD1. The V gene end was trimmed by 8 bases and the J gene end by 3 bases; junction bases not matched to a gene: 9. The V gene's germline CDR1 is SNHLY and CDR2 FYNNEI. The CDR3 runs to 15 residues. The CDR3 bases are TGTGCCAGCGACGCGAGACAGGGGCACAATCAGCCCCAGCATTTT. Its protein product is CASDARQGHNQPQHF.

This chain connects TRBV28 to TRBJ1-5, with D uncertain. Germline V CDR1 and CDR2: MDHEN, SYDVKM. The CDR3 consists of 12 residues. Trimming stripped 6 bases from V and 7 bases from J, with 10 bases between. CDR3 region: CASRTNIQPQHF. CDR3 nucleotides: TGTGCCAGCAGAACTAATATACAGCCCCAGCATTTT.

About this clone itself: The sample contains more than one DNA sequence encoding this CDR3. The chain links TRBV29-1 to TRBJ2-7; 8 bases match TRBD1. V lost 5 bases and J lost 2; bases outside the gene matches: 5. This CDR3 is 13 amino acids long. Germline assignment: CDR1 SQVTM and CDR2 ANQGSEA. CDR3 bases: TGCAGCGTTCCTGGACAGGGCACCTACGAGCAGTACTTC. The encoded protein is CSVPGQGTYEQYF.

The genes are TRBV28 and TRBJ2-6, with TRBD1 matching 7 bases. The CDR3 runs 17 residues. V lost 5 bases to trimming and J lost 0 bases; unmatched junction nucleotides: 7. Germline lookup yields CDR1 MDHEN and CDR2 SYDVKM. The CDR3 spells CASSPLSGGSGANVLTF. CDR3 nucleotides: TGTGCCAGCAGTCCCCTTTCAGGGGGCTCTGGGGCCAACGTCCTGACTTTC.

The chain couples TRBV28 to TRBJ1-5, with D possibly TRBD1 on 5 matching bases. Trimming removed 6 bases at V and 0 bases at J, with 9 bases between. The length of the CDR3 is 14 residues. Germline V lookup: CDR1 MDHEN, CDR2 SYDVKM. The CDR3 region has the DNA TGTGCCAGCAGACCACAGGTTAGCAATCAGCCCCAGCATTTT. This gives the protein CASRPQVSNQPQHF.

The chain uses TRBV5-1 and TRBJ2-7; D unclear. The CDR3 contains 16 residues. V shed 1 base and J shed 0 bases, with 14 bases lying between them. CDR1 is SGHRS, CDR2 YFSETQ, per germline. This CDR3 reads CASSLSYGDSSYEQYF. In DNA, the CDR3 is TGCGCCAGCAGCTTGTCGTACGGCGATAGCTCCTACGAGCAGTACTTC.

This clone was seen only once. The V gene is TRBV5-4, the J gene TRBJ2-2, with 10 bases that match TRBD1. The V and J ends lost 6 bases and 3 bases, in that order; junction bases with no gene match: 8. Germline loops: CDR1 SGHNT, CDR2 YYREEE (reference sequence). The CDR3 runs to 16 residues. Here the CDR3 DNA reads TGTGCCAGCAACAGAAGGGGACAGGGGCACACCGGGGAGCTGTTTTTT. Residues: CASNRRGQGHTGELFF. Together with reference TRBV5-4 and TRBJ2-2, the CDR3 gives the full variable domain: ETGVTQSPTHLIKTRGQQVTLRCSSQSGHNTVSWYQQALGQGPQFIFQYYREEENGRGNFPPRFSGLQFPNYSSELNVNALELDDSALYLCASNRRGQGHTGELFFGEGSRLTVL.

The gene calls are TRBV6-5 and TRBJ2-6; D possibly corresponds to TRBD1 (5 bases). The CDR3 runs to 16 residues. Germline V CDR1 and CDR2: MNHEY, SVGAGI. V was pared by 2 bases and J by 2 bases, with 10 bases between. Written as DNA, the CDR3 is TGTGCCAGCAGTTACCTTGGGGCAACTGGGGCCAACGTCCTGACTTTC. This gives the protein CASSYLGATGANVLTF.

The J gene is TRBJ1-1, the V gene TRBV28, with D possibly being TRBD1 (5 bases). The CDR3 is 14 residues long. CDR1 is MDHEN and CDR2 is SYDVKM in the germline V gene. Between the trimmed V and J ends, which lost 3 bases and 0 bases, there was a span of 8 bases. CDR3 protein: CASSLGRMNTEAFF. For the CDR3, the DNA is TGTGCCAGCAGTTTGGGGCGGATGAACACTGAAGCTTTCTTT.

V and J are TRBV28 and TRBJ2-7; 8 bases agree with TRBD1. Germline trimming cut 6 bases from V and 4 bases from J; bases unmatched to any gene: 8. This CDR3 comprises 14 residues. Germline V gives CDR1 MDHEN, CDR2 SYDVKM. CDR3 sequence (DNA): TGTGCCAGCAGAACCGGGACAGGTATTTACGAGCAGTACTTC. Translation: CASRTGTGIYEQYF. Full variable domain (missing parts from reference TRBV28 and TRBJ2-7): DVKVTQSSRYLVKRTGEKVFLECVQDMDHENMFWYRQDPGLGLRLIYFSYDVKMKEKGDIPEGYSVSREKKERFSLILESASTNQTSMYLCASRTGTGIYEQYFGPGTRLTVT.

This clone was seen only a few times. This chain uses TRBV30 with TRBJ1-4, with a tentative D call TRBD1 (5 bases). This CDR3 is built from 14 residues. Trimming removed 8 bases from V and 5 bases from J, with 18 bases in between. Per germline, CDR1 GTSNPN and CDR2 SVGIG (reference sequence). The CDR3 region is CAQKVGGANEKLFF. The CDR3 nucleotides read TGTGCCCAAAAGGTCGGGGGAGCGAATGAAAAACTGTTTTTT.

This chain joins TRBV28 and TRBJ2-5; D may be TRBD1 or TRBD2 (5 bases each). This CDR3 is built from 15 residues. The germline V and J ends were trimmed by 3 bases and 3 bases, with 14 bases remaining between them. From germline, CDR1 is MDHEN and CDR2 SYDVKM. The CDR3 loop reads CASSLWGTGKETQYF. CDR3 bases: TGTGCCAGCAGTTTGTGGGGGACGGGGAAAGAGACCCAGTACTTC.

This clone was detected ten times or more. The CDR3 DNA is TGTGCCAGCAGCTTTTCCGGGACAGGGGGCCGCACAGATACGCAGTATTTT. Residues: CASSFSGTGGRTDTQYF. The chain recombines TRBV7-8 with TRBJ2-3; 12 bases match TRBD1. This CDR3 contains 17 residues. The V gene end was trimmed by 3 bases and the J gene end by 1 base; junction bases not matched to a gene: 5. Germline lookup yields CDR1 SGHVS and CDR2 FQNEAQ.

J is TRBJ2-2 and V is TRBV27; 10 bases are a match to TRBD2. Germline lookup yields CDR1 MNHEY and CDR2 SMNVEV (reference sequence). The CDR3 is 18 residues long. V dropped 4 bases and J dropped 3; count of bases not matched to a gene: 11. In nucleotides, the CDR3 is TGTGCCAGCAGTTCAACACCGGGACTAGCGCTAGACACCGGGGAGCTGTTTTTT. Amino acid sequence: CASSSTPGLALDTGELFF.

V usage is TRBV27 and J usage is TRBJ2-5; perhaps TRBD2 as D (5 bases). CDR3 length equals 11 residues. V was pared by 10 bases and J by 11 bases, with 17 bases between. Germline V lookup: CDR1 MNHEY, CDR2 SMNVEV (reference sequence). CDR3 in DNA: TGTGCCAACTCCTTCCCCGGGGAGCAGTACTTC. Protein sequence: CANSFPGEQYF.

In this sample, this clone turned up a few times. This chain connects TRBV4-1 to TRBJ1-3; D not resolved. The germline CDR1 and CDR2 sequences are MGHRA and YSYEKL. Trimming left V 5 bases short and J 2 bases short, with 16 bases between. This CDR3 comprises 16 residues. The DNA of the CDR3 is TGCGCCAGCAGCAGAAGTTCAGCCCCCACTGGAAACACCATATATTTT. It yields the protein CASSRSSAPTGNTIYF.

This chain connects TRBV7-2 to TRBJ2-3; 7 bases are a match to TRBD2. The CDR3 consists of 15 residues. Germline V CDR1 and CDR2: SGHTA, FQGNSA. The ends lost 5 bases at V and 1 base at J; junction bases unmatched: 6. Here the CDR3 reads CASSLSGTRTDTQYF. CDR3 DNA: TGTGCCAGCAGCCTCAGCGGGACGCGCACAGATACGCAGTATTTT.

This rearrangement joins TRBV5-4 to TRBJ2-5; no clear D. CDR1 is SGHNT, CDR2 YYREEE, per germline (reference sequence). With 0 bases removed from V and 4 bases from J, the gap between germline ends came to 4 bases. There are 12 residues in the CDR3. The CDR3, as DNA: TGTGCCAGCAGCTTGGACGGAGAGACCCAGTACTTC. The encoded protein is CASSLDGETQYF.

This clone came up once. The chain couples TRBV5-1 to TRBJ2-6; D gene uncertain. The CDR3 runs 16 residues. Trimming cost V 1 base and J 1 base, with 9 bases left between them. Germline loops: CDR1 SGHRS, CDR2 YFSETQ. This chain's CDR3 is CASSLWDLSGANVLTF. In DNA form, the CDR3 reads TGCGCCAGCAGCTTGTGGGATTTATCTGGGGCCAACGTCCTGACTTTC.

The chain couples TRBV19 to TRBJ1-4; unclear D gene. The germline V and J ends were trimmed by 3 bases and 0 bases, with 8 bases remaining between them. Germline lookup yields CDR1 LNHDA and CDR2 SQIVND (reference sequence). The CDR3 is made up of 15 amino acids. The CDR3 sequence: CASSMLTTTNEKLFF. As DNA, the CDR3 is TGTGCCAGTAGTATGCTAACCACAACTAATGAAAAACTGTTTTTT.